The clone carrying this T cell receptor beta chain was recorded once. The source of the sample is a study of blood T cell repertoires in COVID-19. Only in-frame clones appear in the TCRdb table, and some are missing; sequencing was by immunoSEQ multiplex PCR. The table includes some 100,000 clones, over 70% detected once. The sequenced sample was peripheral blood. This sequence was found in a man older than 75 with active or convalescent COVID-19.

The CDR3 sequence is CASSLALSQETQYF. The CDR3 DNA reads as TGCGCCAGCAGCTTGGCCTTGTCCCAAGAGACCCAGTACTTC. The chain recombines TRBV5-1 with TRBJ2-5, with D unclear. V was clipped by 0 bases and J by 1 base, with 7 bases between them. The CDR3 consists of 14 residues. Per the germline V gene, CDR1 is SGHRS and CDR2 is YFSETQ.